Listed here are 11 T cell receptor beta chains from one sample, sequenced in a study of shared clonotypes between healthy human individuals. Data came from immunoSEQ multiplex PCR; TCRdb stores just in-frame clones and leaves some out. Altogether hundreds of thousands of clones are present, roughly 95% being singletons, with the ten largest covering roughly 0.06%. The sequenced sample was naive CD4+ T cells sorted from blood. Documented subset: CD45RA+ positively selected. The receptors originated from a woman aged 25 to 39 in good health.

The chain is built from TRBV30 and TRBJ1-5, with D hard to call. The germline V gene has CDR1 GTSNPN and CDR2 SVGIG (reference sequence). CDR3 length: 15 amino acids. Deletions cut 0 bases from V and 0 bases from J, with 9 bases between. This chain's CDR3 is CAWSVSQRSNQPQHF. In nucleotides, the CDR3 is TGTGCCTGGAGTGTAAGTCAGCGTAGCAATCAGCCCCAGCATTTT.

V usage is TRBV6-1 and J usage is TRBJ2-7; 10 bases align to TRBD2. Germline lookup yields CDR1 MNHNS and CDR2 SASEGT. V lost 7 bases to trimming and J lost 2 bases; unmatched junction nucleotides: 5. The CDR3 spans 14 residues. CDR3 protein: CASISLAGTYEQYF. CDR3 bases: TGTGCCAGCATTTCACTAGCGGGAACCTACGAGCAGTACTTC.

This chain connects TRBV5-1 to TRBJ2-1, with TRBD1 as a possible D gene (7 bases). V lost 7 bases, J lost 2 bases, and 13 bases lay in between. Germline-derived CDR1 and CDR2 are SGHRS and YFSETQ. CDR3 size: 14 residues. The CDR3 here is CASSRGATYNEQFF. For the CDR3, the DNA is TGCGCCAGCTCCAGGGGGGCTACCTACAATGAGCAGTTCTTC.

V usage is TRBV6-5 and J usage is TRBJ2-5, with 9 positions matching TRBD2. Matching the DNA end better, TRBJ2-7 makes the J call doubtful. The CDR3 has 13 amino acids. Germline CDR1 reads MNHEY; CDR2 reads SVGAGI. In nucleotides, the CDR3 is TGTGCCAGCAGTAAGGGACTAGCTTACGAGCAGTACTTC. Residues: CASSKGLAYEQYF.

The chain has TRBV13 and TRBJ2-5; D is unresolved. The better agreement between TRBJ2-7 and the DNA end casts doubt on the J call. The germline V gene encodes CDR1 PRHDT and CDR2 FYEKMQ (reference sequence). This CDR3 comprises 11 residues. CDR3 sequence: CASSLSYEQYF. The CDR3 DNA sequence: TGTGCCAGCAGCTTAAGCTACGAGCAGTACTTC.

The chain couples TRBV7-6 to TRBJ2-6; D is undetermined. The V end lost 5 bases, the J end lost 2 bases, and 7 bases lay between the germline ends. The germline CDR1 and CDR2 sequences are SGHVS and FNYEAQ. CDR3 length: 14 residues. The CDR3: CASSQDTGANVLTF. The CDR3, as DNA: TGTGCCAGCAGCCAAGATACTGGGGCCAACGTCCTGACTTTC.

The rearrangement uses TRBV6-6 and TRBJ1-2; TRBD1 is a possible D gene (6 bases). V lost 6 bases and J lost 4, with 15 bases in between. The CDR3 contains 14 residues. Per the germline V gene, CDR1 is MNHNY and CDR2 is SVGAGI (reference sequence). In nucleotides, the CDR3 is TGTGCCAGCAGATTGACAGGCCGTTCCTATGGCTACACCTTC. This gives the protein CASRLTGRSYGYTF.

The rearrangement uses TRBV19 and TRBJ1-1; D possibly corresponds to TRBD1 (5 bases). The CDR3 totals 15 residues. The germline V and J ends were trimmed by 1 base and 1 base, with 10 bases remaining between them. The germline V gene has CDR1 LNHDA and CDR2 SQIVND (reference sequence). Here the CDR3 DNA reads TGTGCCAGTAGTATAGGCCCAGGGACGAACACTGAAGCTTTCTTT. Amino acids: CASSIGPGTNTEAFF. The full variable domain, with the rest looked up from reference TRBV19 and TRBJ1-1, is DGGITQSPKYLFRKEGQNVTLSCEQNLNHDAMYWYRQDPGQGLRLIYYSQIVNDFQKGDIAEGYSVSREKKESFPLTVTSAQKNPTAFYLCASSIGPGTNTEAFFGQGTRLTVV.

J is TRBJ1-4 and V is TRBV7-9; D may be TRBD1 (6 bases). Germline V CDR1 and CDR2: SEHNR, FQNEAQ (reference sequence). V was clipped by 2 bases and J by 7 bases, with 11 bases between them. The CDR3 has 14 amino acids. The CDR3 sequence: CASSLSGAIEKLFF. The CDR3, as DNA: TGTGCCAGCAGCTTATCAGGGGCAATTGAAAAACTGTTTTTT.

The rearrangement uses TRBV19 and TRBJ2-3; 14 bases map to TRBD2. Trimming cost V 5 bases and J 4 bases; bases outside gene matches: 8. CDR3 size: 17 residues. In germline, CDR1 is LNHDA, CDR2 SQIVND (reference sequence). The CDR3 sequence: CASSEGTSGRWADTQYF. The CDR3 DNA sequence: TGTGCCAGTAGTGAGGGGACTAGCGGGAGATGGGCAGATACGCAGTATTTT.

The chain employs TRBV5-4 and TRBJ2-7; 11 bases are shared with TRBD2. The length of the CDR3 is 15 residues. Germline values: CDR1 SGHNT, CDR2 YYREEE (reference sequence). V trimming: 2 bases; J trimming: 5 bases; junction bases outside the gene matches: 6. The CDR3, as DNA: TGTGCCAGCAGCTTTGCACTAGCGGGAGCTGACGAGCAGTACTTC. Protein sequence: CASSFALAGADEQYF.